Listed below are T cell receptor beta chains from one sample, sequenced in a study of T-cell reconstitution after alpha-beta-depleted transplantation in children. From the PCR reads, TCRdb called clonotypes with MiXCR, one entry per CDR3 protein. In the table there are about 980,000 distinct CDR3 sequences, about 31% of which are singletons. This specimen was PBMCs, mostly from graft donor cells, taken 360 days after TCRalphabeta/CD19-depleted stem cell transplant. The origin of the receptors is a boy under two years old who had a stem cell transplant for SCID, so the T cells may come from the graft donor. Each CDR3 is given with its conserved first and last residue. A D gene is named only where the DNA matches it firmly. For some rows the clone size is stated as once, few or many, or as a class when expanded; others skip it.

CDR3	DNA	size	D	V	J
CASSYGTGNTGELFF	TGTGCCAGCAGTTACGGGACTGGGAACACCGGGGAGCTGTTTTTT	many	NA	TRBV6-5	TRBJ2-2
CSVAAASVGDTQYF	TGCAGCGTTGCGGCAGCCTCTGTTGGGGATACGCAGTATTTT	few	NA	TRBV29-1	TRBJ2-3
CASSFGEGSNQPQHF	TGCGCCAGCAGCTTTGGTGAAGGGAGCAATCAGCCCCAGCATTTT	few	NA	TRBV5-1	TRBJ1-5
CASSTRLAGSETQYF	TGTGCCAGCAGCACCAGACTAGCGGGGTCGGAGACCCAGTACTTC	few	TRBD2	TRBV7-9	TRBJ2-5
CSGDEAFF	TGCAGCGGGGATGAAGCTTTCTTT	few	NA	TRBV29-1	TRBJ1-1
CASSLSGTSITDTQYF	TGTGCCAGCAGCCTCTCCGGGACTAGCATCACAGATACGCAGTATTTT	once	TRBD2	TRBV9	TRBJ2-3
CASSLGTSGGTRYEQYF	TGTGCCAGCAGCCTGGGGACTAGCGGGGGGACCCGTTACGAGCAGTACTTC	NA	TRBD2	TRBV7-9	TRBJ2-7
CASSYQDGGNTEAFF	TGTGCCAGCAGTTATCAGGACGGGGGGAACACTGAAGCTTTCTTT	NA	NA	TRBV6-5	TRBJ1-1
CSATRPRRGAGEQYF	TGCAGTGCCACAAGGCCCAGGAGGGGGGCAGGGGAGCAGTACTTC	NA	NA	TRBV20-1	TRBJ2-7
CSARKFGGQGQREQFF	TGCAGTGCTAGAAAATTCGGGGGACAGGGGCAGCGGGAGCAGTTCTTC	NA	TRBD1	TRBV20-1	TRBJ2-1
CASSYVWGGRNQPQHF	TGTGCCAGCAGTTACGTCTGGGGAGGACGCAATCAGCCCCAGCATTTT	NA	NA	TRBV6-2/TRBV6-3	TRBJ1-5
CSAKNKFGQIYTEAFF	TGCAGCGCCAAAAATAAATTCGGACAGATATACACTGAAGCTTTCTTT	NA	NA	TRBV29-1	TRBJ1-1
CSARDRPTGLSYEQYF	TGCAGTGCTAGAGATCGGCCGACAGGGCTCTCCTACGAGCAGTACTTC	few	TRBD1	TRBV20-1	TRBJ2-7
CASSSPSLAGGTDTQYF	TGTGCCAGCAGTTCCCCTTCTTTAGCGGGGGGCACAGATACGCAGTATTTT	NA	TRBD2	TRBV6-5	TRBJ2-3
CASSQDPLDYPQETQYF	TGCGCCAGCAGCCAAGACCCCCTGGATTACCCCCAAGAGACCCAGTACTTC	once	NA	TRBV4-1	TRBJ2-5
CASSLFTSGGENTQYF	TGTGCCAGCAGTTTATTTACTAGCGGGGGGGAGAATACGCAGTATTTT	NA	TRBD2	TRBV27	TRBJ2-3
CASSQVMGQAIEAFF	TGCGCCAGCAGCCAAGTCATGGGACAGGCGATTGAAGCTTTCTTT	NA	TRBD1	TRBV4-1	TRBJ1-1
CSARDGGPSYNEQFF	TGCAGTGCTAGAGACGGGGGCCCCTCCTACAATGAGCAGTTCTTC	few	NA	TRBV20-1	TRBJ2-1
CASSTTGTGAQETQYF	TGCGCCAGCAGCACCACCGGGACAGGAGCTCAAGAGACCCAGTACTTC	few	TRBD1	TRBV5-1	TRBJ2-5
CASSRSQGNTEAFF	TGCGCCAGCAGCAGATCCCAGGGGAACACTGAAGCTTTCTTT	NA	NA	TRBV5-1	TRBJ1-1
CASSDGGGGANEQFF	TGTGCCAGCAGTGACGGGGGCGGGGGGGCAAATGAGCAGTTCTTC	few	TRBD2	TRBV2	TRBJ2-1
CAISGNSEAFF	TGTGCCATCAGTGGGAACTCTGAAGCTTTCTTT	NA	NA	TRBV10-3	TRBJ1-1
CASSLQGKGTGELFF	TGTGCCAGCAGTTTACAGGGGAAAGGGACCGGGGAGCTGTTTTTT	NA	NA	TRBV12-3/TRBV12-4	TRBJ2-2
CASSFVTTGAGDTQYF	TGCGCCAGCAGCTTCGTTACTACAGGGGCGGGAGATACGCAGTATTTT	once	TRBD1	TRBV5-1	TRBJ2-3
CASSFDSGQGGGTQYF	TGTGCCAGCAGTTTCGACTCGGGACAGGGAGGGGGTACGCAGTATTTT	NA	TRBD1	TRBV12-3/TRBV12-4	TRBJ2-3
CASRHGQGRRNTGELFF	TGCGCCAGCAGACACGGGCAGGGGCGAAGGAACACCGGGGAGCTGTTTTTT	NA	NA	TRBV4-1	TRBJ2-2
CSVEWGQHNEQFF	TGCAGCGTTGAATGGGGACAGCACAATGAGCAGTTCTTC	NA	TRBD1	TRBV29-1	TRBJ2-1
CASLELAGVWDTQYF	TGTGCCAGTCTGGAGCTAGCGGGGGTCTGGGATACGCAGTATTTT	NA	TRBD2	TRBV7-2	TRBJ2-3
CASSLGSRGARNEQFF	TGTGCCAGCAGCTTAGGGTCCCGGGGGGCGAGGAATGAGCAGTTCTTC	NA	NA	TRBV7-8	TRBJ2-1
CATSSGVRETQYF	TGTGCCACCAGCAGTGGAGTTAGAGAGACCCAGTACTTC	many	NA	TRBV15	TRBJ2-5
CASSPASGGRLHTQYF	TGTGCCAGCAGTCCAGCTAGCGGGGGTCGGCTACATACTCAGTATTTT	NA	TRBD2	TRBV12-3/TRBV12-4	TRBJ2-3
CAISESRITGPSPDTQYF	TGTGCCATCAGTGAGTCGAGGATCACAGGACCTTCCCCAGATACGCAGTATTTT	NA	NA	TRBV10-3	TRBJ2-3
CASSHFTLGQGSPLHF	TGTGCCAGCAGCCACTTTACCCTCGGACAGGGTTCACCCCTCCACTTT	few	TRBD1	TRBV6-5	TRBJ1-6
CASSLTARDYTF	TGTGCCAGCAGTTTGACCGCCCGGGACTACACCTTC	once	NA	TRBV12-3/TRBV12-4	TRBJ1-2
CASSFNGGDSRLHF	TGTGCCAGCAGCTTTAACGGGGGGGACAGCCGTCTCCACTTT	few	TRBD1	TRBV7-2	TRBJ1-6
CASSMGQNEQFF	TGTGCCAGCAGCATGGGACAGAATGAGCAGTTCTTC	NA	TRBD1	TRBV7-9	TRBJ2-1
CASNRREASTWELFF	TGTGCCAGCAACAGGCGGGAGGCGAGCACCTGGGAGCTGTTTTTT	NA	TRBD2	TRBV3-1	TRBJ2-2
CASSLGPRGTSKDTQYF	TGTGCCAGCAGCTTAGGGCCCCGCGGGACTAGCAAGGATACGCAGTATTTT	NA	TRBD2	TRBV7-2	TRBJ2-3
CSVEGLGTQYF	TGCAGCGTTGAAGGTCTGGGGACCCAGTACTTC	many	NA	TRBV29-1	TRBJ2-5
CSARDPGVSDTQYF	TGCAGTGCTAGAGACCCGGGGGTATCAGATACGCAGTATTTT	NA	NA	TRBV20-1	TRBJ2-3
CASSLDRGHWVSRYNEQFF	TGTGCCAGCAGCCTCGACAGGGGTCATTGGGTTTCGAGGTACAATGAGCAGTTCTTC	NA	TRBD1	TRBV5-6	TRBJ2-1
CASSPDSIFSYEQYF	TGCGCCAGCAGCCCGGACAGTATTTTCTCCTACGAGCAGTACTTC	NA	NA	TRBV4-1	TRBJ2-7
CSVSTGPYGYTF	TGCAGCGTTTCGACAGGGCCCTATGGCTACACCTTC	few	TRBD1	TRBV29-1	TRBJ1-2
CASSVRTGSAGELFF	TGCGCCAGCAGCGTAAGGACAGGGTCGGCCGGGGAGCTGTTTTTT	few	TRBD1	TRBV5-1	TRBJ2-2
CASSLGTLRDSNQPQHF	TGTGCCAGCAGCCTGGGGACTTTAAGGGATAGCAATCAGCCCCAGCATTTT	few	NA	TRBV7-9	TRBJ1-5
CASSSLREGTWETQYF	TGTGCCAGCAGTTCCCTCAGGGAGGGGACGTGGGAGACCCAGTACTTC	few	TRBD2	TRBV28	TRBJ2-5
CASSQGLARGGPNEQFF	TGTGCCAGCAGCCAAGGCCTTGCGCGGGGGGGCCCGAATGAGCAGTTCTTC	few	TRBD2	TRBV4-2	TRBJ2-1